The 24 T cell receptor beta chains below come from one sample, sequenced in a study of blood T cell repertoires in COVID-19. Using immunoSEQ multiplex PCR, the repertoire was profiled, and TCRdb retains in-frame clones only, with some absent. This sample has 250,000 to 300,000 clones, with roughly 90% found just once. Source material: peripheral blood. The source is a woman in her twenties or thirties with COVID-19, enrolled during active disease.

V and J are TRBV24-1 and TRBJ2-2; the match to TRBD1 covers 7 bases. CDR1 and CDR2 from the germline V gene are KGHDR and SFDVKD. CDR3 length: 15 amino acids. J lost 6 bases, V lost 5 bases, and 8 bases had no gene match. The CDR3 here is CATSGSTGKAGELFF. In DNA, the CDR3 is TGTGCCACCAGTGGTTCGACAGGGAAGGCCGGGGAGCTGTTTTTT.

The gene calls are TRBV19 and TRBJ2-3; 8 positions match TRBD1. J lost 6 bases, V lost 6 bases, and 17 bases had no gene match. This CDR3 contains 17 residues. CDR1 and CDR2 from the germline V gene are LNHDA and SQIVND (reference sequence). The CDR3 protein is CASSRSGTGNTEDTQYF. The CDR3 coding sequence is TGTGCCAGTAGCCGATCCGGGACAGGTAATACAGAGGATACGCAGTATTTT.

The rearrangement joins TRBV2 to TRBJ1-2, with a tentative D call TRBD1 (6 bases). CDR3 length equals 14 residues. The germline gives CDR1 SNHLY, CDR2 FYNNEI. The V end was cut by 11 bases, the J end by 6 bases, with 22 bases between. Here the CDR3 DNA reads TGTGCCGGTCACCGGGACAAGGGGGGGAATGGCTACACCTTC. This encodes CAGHRDKGGNGYTF.

This clone occurred once. This chain links TRBV28 with TRBJ2-7; perhaps TRBD1 as D (5 bases). The length of the CDR3 is 17 residues. Germline loops: CDR1 MDHEN, CDR2 SYDVKM. The V end lost 7 bases, the J end lost 6 bases, and 28 bases lay between the germline ends. In nucleotides, the CDR3 is TGTGCCAGCAAACCTCCCCGCTCGGACATTAGGGGCTCCGAGCAGTACTTC. Translated: CASKPPRSDIRGSEQYF.

The chain has TRBV21-1 and TRBJ2-7; the table calls TRBD1, which could not be checked here. TRBV21-1 is an annotated pseudogene. The CDR3 sequence is 17 residues long. The CDR3 is CASSKTPLGDSSYEQYF. The DNA of the CDR3 is TGTGCCAGCAGCAAAACACCTCTGGGGGACAGCTCCTACGAGCAGTACTTC.

This clone appeared a single time. This rearrangement joins TRBV19 to TRBJ1-5; 8 nucleotides align to TRBD1. CDR1 and CDR2 (germline): LNHDA, SQIVND (reference sequence). V dropped 3 bases and J dropped 3; count of bases not matched to a gene: 10. The CDR3 length is 17 residues. CDR3 loop: CASSMRPGTGLNQPQHF. CDR3 bases: TGTGCCAGTAGTATGCGACCCGGGACAGGACTCAATCAGCCCCAGCATTTT.

CDR3: CASSPRDSFEAFF. In DNA form, the CDR3 reads TGTGCCAGCAGCCCCCGGGACAGTTTTGAAGCTTTCTTT. The genes are TRBV9 and TRBJ1-1; TRBD1 matches at 7 bases. Germline CDR1 and CDR2: SGDLS and YYNGEE. J lost 7 bases, V lost 4 bases, and 7 bases had no gene match. This CDR3 comprises 13 residues.

This chain links TRBV12-3 or TRBV12-4 with TRBJ1-2; 7 bases line up with TRBD1. This CDR3 region has 12 residues. Trimming cost V 3 bases and J 8 bases; bases outside gene matches: 3. The CDR3 region is CASSFQGVGYTF. DNA of the CDR3: TGTGCCAGCAGTTTTCAGGGGGTAGGCTACACCTTC.

The rearrangement uses TRBV7-8 and TRBJ2-1; D is unclear. There are 14 residues in the CDR3. The V gene lost 3 bases and the J gene lost 4 bases, with 10 bases spanning the gap. Germline V CDR1 and CDR2: SGHVS, FQNEAQ. As DNA, the CDR3 is TGTGCCAGCAGCTTCGTTGTAGAATACAATGAGCAGTTCTTC. Amino acids: CASSFVVEYNEQFF.

In this sample, this clone turned up once. V usage is TRBV28 and J usage is TRBJ2-2; 8 bases map to TRBD2. The CDR3 consists of 16 residues. Trimming removed 8 bases from V and 8 bases from J; junction bases left unmatched: 16. Per germline, CDR1 MDHEN and CDR2 SYDVKM. CDR3 sequence (DNA): TGTGCCAGCTCCCCGTGGGCGGGAGGTCTTTTTGGGGAGCTGTTTTTT. This encodes CASSPWAGGLFGELFF.

The gene calls are TRBV2 and TRBJ1-2; possible D gene TRBD1, 6 bases. CDR1 and CDR2 from the germline V gene are SNHLY and FYNNEI. Trimming removed 3 bases from V and 8 bases from J, with 16 bases in between. The CDR3 sequence is 14 residues long. The CDR3 here is CASSDSRAGEGYTF. CDR3 coding DNA: TGTGCCAGCAGTGATTCCCGGGCAGGGGAAGGCTACACCTTC.

This clone is a singleton in its sample. This chain uses TRBV2 with TRBJ2-1, with 9 bases matching TRBD2. Trimming took 5 bases from V and 2 from J; bases not matched to a gene: 13. CDR1 SNHLY and CDR2 FYNNEI come from the germline V gene. The CDR3 loop spans 18 amino acids. CDR3 amino acids: CASSIGLAITKTYNEQFF. The CDR3 DNA is TGTGCCAGCAGTATTGGACTAGCGATCACCAAGACCTACAATGAGCAGTTCTTC.

This chain connects TRBV10-3 to TRBJ2-3; 8 bases agree with TRBD1. V lost 2 bases, J lost 6 bases, and 7 bases stayed unmatched. The germline gives CDR1 ENHRY, CDR2 SYGVKD. The CDR3 spans 15 residues. CDR3 loop: CAISEGAQGADTQYF. For the CDR3, the DNA is TGTGCCATCAGTGAGGGGGCCCAGGGGGCGGATACGCAGTATTTT.

The chain employs TRBV24-1 and TRBJ1-5, with TRBD1 matching 8 bases. The CDR3 has 14 residues. V shed 3 bases and J 5 bases; nucleotides not matched to a gene: 2. Germline CDR1 reads KGHDR; CDR2 reads SFDVKD. The CDR3: CATSDGQGDQPQHF. CDR3 DNA sequence: TGTGCCACCAGTGATGGACAGGGTGATCAGCCCCAGCATTTT.

This chain connects TRBV10-3 to TRBJ1-2, with 8 bases identical to TRBD1. The germline V gene has CDR1 ENHRY and CDR2 SYGVKD. The ends lost 6 bases at V and 3 bases at J; junction bases unmatched: 9. The CDR3 totals 15 residues. The CDR3 loop reads CAIRRTGLGDYGYTF. DNA for the CDR3: TGTGCCATCAGGCGGACAGGGTTAGGGGACTATGGCTACACCTTC.

A remark on this clone: At one of its ends the junction is not consistent with the germline gene, which may arise from a read error. The chain carries TRBV4-1 and TRBJ2-7; 13 bases match TRBD2. The CDR3 extends over 15 amino acids. Germline V gene lookup returns CDR1 MGHRA and CDR2 YSYEKL. The CDR3 nucleotides are TGCGCCAGCAGCCAAGATCACGGACTAGCGGGAGTCGCGGACTTC. Translated, it gives CASSQDHGLAGVADF.

The CDR3 region is CASSLDASGAQETQYF. The DNA for the CDR3 is TGTGCCAGCAGCTTAGATGCTAGCGGGGCACAAGAGACCCAGTACTTC. The chain uses TRBV11-2 and TRBJ2-5; TRBD2 agrees at 9 bases. Per the germline V gene, CDR1 is SGHAT and CDR2 is FQNNGV. V was pared by 0 bases and J by 2 bases, with 4 bases of the junction left unmatched. The CDR3 runs 16 residues.

The genes are TRBV6-5 and TRBJ2-5; D possibly corresponds to TRBD2 (6 bases). V was pared by 10 bases and J by 5 bases, with 14 bases between. Germline lookup yields CDR1 MNHEY and CDR2 SVGAGI. This CDR3 spans 12 amino acids. CDR3 nucleotides: TGTGCCACCCAACGGGGGTGGGAGACCCAGTACTTC. Protein: CATQRGWETQYF.

The rearrangement joins TRBV6-5 to TRBJ1-1; TRBD1 agrees at 8 bases. The CDR3 extends over 15 amino acids. CDR1 and CDR2 from the germline V gene are MNHEY and SVGAGI. The V and J ends lost 7 bases and 3 bases, in that order; junction bases with no gene match: 10. The CDR3: CASTRTTGVHTEAFF. CDR3 sequence (DNA): TGTGCCAGCACCAGAACGACAGGGGTGCACACTGAAGCTTTCTTT.

The chain joins TRBV6-1 to TRBJ1-4, with no clear D. This CDR3 has 14 amino acids. Trimming shortened V by 3 bases and J by 0 bases, and 5 bases separated the two germline ends. Germline values: CDR1 MNHNS, CDR2 SASEGT. CDR3 sequence reads: CASSDPATNEKLFF. CDR3 coding DNA: TGTGCCAGCAGTGACCCTGCAACTAATGAAAAACTGTTTTTT.

The chain has TRBV3-1 (or the pseudogene TRBV3-2) and TRBJ2-1; 10 bases map to TRBD2. Per the germline V gene, CDR1 is LGHDT and CDR2 is YNNKEL (reference sequence). The CDR3 length is 15 residues. Trimming at V came to 5 bases and at J to 2 bases, leaving 3 bases not matched to a gene. The CDR3: CASSSTSGPYNEQFF. The DNA of the CDR3 is TGTGCCAGCAGCTCGACTAGCGGGCCCTACAATGAGCAGTTCTTC.

This chain connects TRBV9 to TRBJ2-2, with a weak D call TRBD1 (6 bases). CDR1 SGDLS and CDR2 YYNGEE come from the germline V gene. This CDR3 has 14 residues. The V end was cut by 4 bases, the J end by 9 bases, with 16 bases between. In DNA form, the CDR3 reads TGTGCCAGCAGCCCCGGACAGTCCGCGTGGGAGCTGTTTTTT. Amino acids: CASSPGQSAWELFF.

The chain joins TRBV7-2 to TRBJ1-1, with D perhaps TRBD1 (5 bases). The CDR3 is 14 residues long. The germline V gene has CDR1 SGHTA and CDR2 FQGNSA. Trimming removed 5 bases from V and 4 bases from J, with 14 bases in between. The CDR3 protein is CASSPFQGSTEAFF. For the CDR3, the DNA is TGTGCCAGCAGCCCCTTTCAGGGTTCCACTGAAGCTTTCTTT. Full variable domain (rest looked up from reference TRBV7-2 and TRBJ1-1): GAGVSQSPSNKVTEKGKDVELRCDPISGHTALYWYRQSLGQGLEFLIYFQGNSAPDKSGLPSDRFSAERTGGSVSTLTIQRTQQEDSAVYLCASSPFQGSTEAFFGQGTRLTVV.

The chain is built from TRBV6-2 or TRBV6-3 and TRBJ2-7; 9 bases match TRBD1. The CDR3 runs 15 residues. CDR1 is MNHEY, CDR2 SVGEGT, per germline. Trimming at V came to 2 bases and at J to 1 base, leaving 3 bases not matched to a gene. DNA for the CDR3: TGTGCCAGCAGTTACGTGGGGACAGGGTCCTACGAGCAGTACTTC. The encoded protein is CASSYVGTGSYEQYF.